These T cell receptor beta chains were read from a single sample in a study of shared clonotypes between healthy human individuals. Profiling relied on immunoSEQ multiplex PCR, and the TCRdb table lists in-frame clones only, not all of them. Found here are about 2.1 million clones, just over 90% of them singletons; the top ten hold over 1.5%. What was sequenced was naive CD8+ T cells from PBMCs. These receptors all come from a young man in good health. Some clones in this sample may be carry-over from other donors' samples. CDR3s include the opening cysteine and the closing phenylalanine or tryptophan. The D gene is left open where the match is weak. The size field is filled for only some rows; it gives once, few, many or a size class.

d_gene: -
v_gene: TRBV27
j_gene: TRBJ2-7
abundance: -
CDR3nt: TGTGCCAGCAGTTCCATCGGGACCTCGAGCTACGAGCAGTACTTC
CDR3aa: CASSSIGTSSYEQYF

d_gene: TRBD1
v_gene: TRBV7-9
j_gene: TRBJ2-2
abundance: -
CDR3nt: TGTGCCAGCAGCTTAAGTCAGGGGGACACCGGGGAGCTGTTTTTT
CDR3aa: CASSLSQGDTGELFF

d_gene: TRBD2
v_gene: TRBV9
j_gene: TRBJ2-7
abundance: -
CDR3nt: TGTGCCAGCAGTGACAATACCGGGACTAGCGATTTCGGGCAGTACTTC
CDR3aa: CASSDNTGTSDFGQYF

d_gene: TRBD2
v_gene: TRBV10-3
j_gene: TRBJ2-1
abundance: -
CDR3nt: TGTGCCATCGTAGCGGGAGAGGGGAATGAGCAGTTCTTC
CDR3aa: CAIVAGEGNEQFF

d_gene: -
v_gene: TRBV10-3
j_gene: TRBJ1-2
abundance: once
CDR3nt: TGTGCCATCAGTGAGTCGGGACCAAGGGAGGAGAATGGCTACACCTTC
CDR3aa: CAISESGPREENGYTF

d_gene: -
v_gene: TRBV19
j_gene: TRBJ2-2
abundance: -
CDR3nt: TGTGCCAGTAGTATAGCGTCAGGAAACACCGGGGAGCTGTTTTTT
CDR3aa: CASSIASGNTGELFF

d_gene: TRBD2
v_gene: TRBV6-5
j_gene: TRBJ2-7
abundance: -
CDR3nt: TGTGCCAGCAGTTACTCGACTAGCACGGGCTACGAGCAGTACTTC
CDR3aa: CASSYSTSTGYEQYF

d_gene: -
v_gene: TRBV6-1
j_gene: TRBJ1-2
abundance: once
CDR3nt: TGTGCCAGCAGTGAAGGGGTCGGCTACACCTTC
CDR3aa: CASSEGVGYTF

d_gene: -
v_gene: TRBV4-3
j_gene: TRBJ1-1
abundance: -
CDR3nt: TGCGCCAGCAGCCAAGCCAGAGGGTCAGATGAAGCTTTCTTT
CDR3aa: CASSQARGSDEAFF

d_gene: -
v_gene: TRBV25-1
j_gene: TRBJ2-2
abundance: -
CDR3nt: TGTGCCAGCAGTGGGCCCCCCAGACTACCGAACACCGGGGAGCTGTTTTTT
CDR3aa: CASSGPPRLPNTGELFF

d_gene: -
v_gene: TRBV5-6
j_gene: TRBJ2-1
abundance: -
CDR3nt: TGTGCCAGCAGCCCCTGGGGGACCTACAATGAGCAGTTCTTC
CDR3aa: CASSPWGTYNEQFF

d_gene: -
v_gene: TRBV4-3
j_gene: TRBJ2-7
abundance: -
CDR3nt: TGCGCCAGCAGCCAAGATTTGCCAGGGTTGCGGGGATACGAGCAGTACTTC
CDR3aa: CASSQDLPGLRGYEQYF

d_gene: TRBD1
v_gene: TRBV27
j_gene: TRBJ2-7
abundance: -
CDR3nt: TGTGCCAGCAGAGAAATCCCCTCCGACAGGGAGTACTTC
CDR3aa: CASREIPSDREYF

d_gene: -
v_gene: TRBV2
j_gene: TRBJ1-5
abundance: -
CDR3nt: TGTGCCAGCAGTGAATTTTCTAGAAATCAGCCCCAGCATTTT
CDR3aa: CASSEFSRNQPQHF

d_gene: -
v_gene: TRBV19
j_gene: TRBJ2-1
abundance: once
CDR3nt: TGTGCCAGTAGTATTCGGCAGGGATGGGGGTCCTACAATGAGCAGTTCTTC
CDR3aa: CASSIRQGWGSYNEQFF